This T cell receptor (beta chain) was identified during a study of a mutant IDH1 vaccine in newly diagnosed glioma. As for the study in general: Vaccine administration was initiated 4-6 weeks following radiotherapy alone, or with temozolomide cycles. Every participant had undergone radiotherapy, temozolomide, or both before, and most underwent both.

Some clones are missing from TCRdb's copy, which holds only in-frame ones; the method was immunoSEQ multiplex PCR. In the table there are about 36,000 clones, about four fifths of which are singletons. Time point given: week 11, during vaccination. Every single dose of the vaccine, 300 ug of mutant IDH1 20-mer peptide, came with topical imiquimod. Donors had new WHO grade 3 or 4 IDH1-mutant, ATRX-lost astrocytomas. Study-level results: Vaccine-induced immune responses were detected in about 95% of patients.

This clone occurred a few times. Its antigen is unidentified. This TCR derives from a woman in her thirties with glioma. Some clones in this sample may be carry-over from other donors' samples. Specimen: peripheral blood mononuclear cells (PBMCs), collected from a glioma patient whose treatment included an IDH1 peptide vaccine.

CDR3 sequence (DNA): TGTGCCTGGAGTGTAGGGGCCAGTTCCAATCAGCCCCAGCATTTT. Encoded protein: CAWSVGASSNQPQHF. The V gene is TRBV30, the J gene TRBJ1-5, with D possibly being TRBD1 (5 bases). V lost 0 bases to trimming and J lost 3 bases, with 12 bases between them. The CDR3 is 15 residues long. Per the germline V gene, CDR1 is GTSNPN and CDR2 is SVGIG (reference sequence).